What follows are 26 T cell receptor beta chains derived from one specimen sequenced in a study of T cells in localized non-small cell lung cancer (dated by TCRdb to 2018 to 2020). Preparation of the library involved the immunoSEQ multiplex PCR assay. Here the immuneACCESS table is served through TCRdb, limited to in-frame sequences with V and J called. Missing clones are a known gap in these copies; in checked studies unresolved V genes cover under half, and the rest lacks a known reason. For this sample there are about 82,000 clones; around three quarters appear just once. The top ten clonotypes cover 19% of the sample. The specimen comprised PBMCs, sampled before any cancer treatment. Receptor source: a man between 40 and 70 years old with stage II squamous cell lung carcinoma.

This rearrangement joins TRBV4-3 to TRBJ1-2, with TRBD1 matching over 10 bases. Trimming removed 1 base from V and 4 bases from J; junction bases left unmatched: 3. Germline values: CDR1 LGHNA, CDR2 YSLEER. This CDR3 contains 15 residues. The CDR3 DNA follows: TGCGCCAGCAGCCAAGGGACAGGGGGAACCTATGGCTACACCTTC. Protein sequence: CASSQGTGGTYGYTF.

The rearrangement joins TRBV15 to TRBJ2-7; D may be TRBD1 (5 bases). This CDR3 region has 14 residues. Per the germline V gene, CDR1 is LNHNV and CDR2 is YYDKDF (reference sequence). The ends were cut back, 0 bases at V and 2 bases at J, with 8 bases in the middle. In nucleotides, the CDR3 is TGTGCCACCAGCAGAGATCAGGGAACCTACGAGCAGTACTTC. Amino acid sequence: CATSRDQGTYEQYF.

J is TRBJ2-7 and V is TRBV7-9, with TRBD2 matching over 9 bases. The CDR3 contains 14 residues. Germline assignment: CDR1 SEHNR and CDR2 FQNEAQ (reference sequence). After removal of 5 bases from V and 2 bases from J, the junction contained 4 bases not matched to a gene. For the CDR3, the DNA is TGTGCCAGCAGCCCCAGACTAGCGGCCTACGAGCAGTACTTC. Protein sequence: CASSPRLAAYEQYF.

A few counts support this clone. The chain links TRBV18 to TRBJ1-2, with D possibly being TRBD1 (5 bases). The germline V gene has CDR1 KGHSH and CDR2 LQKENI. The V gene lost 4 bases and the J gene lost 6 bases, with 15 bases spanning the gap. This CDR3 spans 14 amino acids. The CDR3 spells CASSLIGQIDGYTF. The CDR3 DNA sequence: TGTGCCAGCTCACTCATAGGACAAATCGATGGCTACACCTTC.

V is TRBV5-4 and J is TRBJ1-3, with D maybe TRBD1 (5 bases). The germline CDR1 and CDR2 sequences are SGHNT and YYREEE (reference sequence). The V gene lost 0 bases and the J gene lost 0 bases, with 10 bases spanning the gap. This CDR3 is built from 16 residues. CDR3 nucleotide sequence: TGTGCCAGCAGCTTGGATCAGGGAGGCTCTGGAAACACCATATATTTT. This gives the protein CASSLDQGGSGNTIYF.

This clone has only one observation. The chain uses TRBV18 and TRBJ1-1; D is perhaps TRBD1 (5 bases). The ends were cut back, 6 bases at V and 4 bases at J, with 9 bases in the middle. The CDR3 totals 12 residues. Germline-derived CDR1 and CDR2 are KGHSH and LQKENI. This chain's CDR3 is CASSEGFTEAFF. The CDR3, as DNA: TGTGCCAGCTCGGAGGGGTTCACTGAAGCTTTCTTT.

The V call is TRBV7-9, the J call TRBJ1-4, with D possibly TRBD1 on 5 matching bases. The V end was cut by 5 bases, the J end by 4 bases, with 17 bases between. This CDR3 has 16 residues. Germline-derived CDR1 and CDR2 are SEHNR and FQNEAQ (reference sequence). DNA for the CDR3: TGTGCCAGCAGCCCGTTTCCTCAGGGTAGTAATGAAAAACTGTTTTTT. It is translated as CASSPFPQGSNEKLFF.

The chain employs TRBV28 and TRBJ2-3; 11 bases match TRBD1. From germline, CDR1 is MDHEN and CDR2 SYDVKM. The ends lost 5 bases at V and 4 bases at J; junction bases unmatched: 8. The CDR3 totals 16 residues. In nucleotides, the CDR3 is TGTGCCAGCAGTCCTCGGACAGGGGGCGCGTCAGATACGCAGTATTTT. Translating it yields CASSPRTGGASDTQYF.

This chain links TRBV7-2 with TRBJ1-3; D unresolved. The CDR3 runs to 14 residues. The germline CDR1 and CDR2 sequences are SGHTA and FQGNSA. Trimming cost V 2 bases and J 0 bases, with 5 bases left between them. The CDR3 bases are TGTGCCAGCAGCTTATCCTCCTCTGGAAACACCATATATTTT. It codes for CASSLSSSGNTIYF. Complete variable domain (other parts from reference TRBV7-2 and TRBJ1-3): GAGVSQSPSNKVTEKGKDVELRCDPISGHTALYWYRQSLGQGLEFLIYFQGNSAPDKSGLPSDRFSAERTGGSVSTLTIQRTQQEDSAVYLCASSLSSSGNTIYFGEGSWLTVV.

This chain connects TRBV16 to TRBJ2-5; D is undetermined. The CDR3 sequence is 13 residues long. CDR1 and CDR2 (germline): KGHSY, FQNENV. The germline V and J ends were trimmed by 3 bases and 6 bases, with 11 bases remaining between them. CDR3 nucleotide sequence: TGTGCCAGCAGCCATATACCACCAAAGACCCAGTACTTC. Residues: CASSHIPPKTQYF.

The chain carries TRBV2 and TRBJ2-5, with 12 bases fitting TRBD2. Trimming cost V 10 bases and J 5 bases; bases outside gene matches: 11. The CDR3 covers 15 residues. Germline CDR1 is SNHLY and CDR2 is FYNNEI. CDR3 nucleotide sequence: TGTGCCACCTTAGGACTAGCGGGGCCGGGGGAGACCCAGTACTTC. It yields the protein CATLGLAGPGETQYF.

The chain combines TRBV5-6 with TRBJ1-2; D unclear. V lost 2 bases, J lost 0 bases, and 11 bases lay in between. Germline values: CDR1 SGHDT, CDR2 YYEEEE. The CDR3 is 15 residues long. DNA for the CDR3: TGTGCCAGCAGCTTACCCGGGGTGGCTAACTATGGCTACACCTTC. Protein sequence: CASSLPGVANYGYTF.

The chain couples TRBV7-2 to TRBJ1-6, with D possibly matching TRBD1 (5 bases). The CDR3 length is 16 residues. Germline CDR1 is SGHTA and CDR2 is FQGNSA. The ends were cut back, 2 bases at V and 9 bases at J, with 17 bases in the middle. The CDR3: CASSLSTAGMGSPLHF. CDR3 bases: TGTGCCAGCAGCTTATCTACAGCAGGGATGGGTTCACCCCTCCACTTT.

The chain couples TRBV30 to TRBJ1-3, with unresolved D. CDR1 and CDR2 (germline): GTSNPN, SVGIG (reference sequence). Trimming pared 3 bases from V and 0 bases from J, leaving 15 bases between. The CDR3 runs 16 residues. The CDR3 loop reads CAWRADTGYSGNTIYF. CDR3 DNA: TGTGCCTGGAGGGCCGACACTGGATACTCTGGAAACACCATATATTTT.

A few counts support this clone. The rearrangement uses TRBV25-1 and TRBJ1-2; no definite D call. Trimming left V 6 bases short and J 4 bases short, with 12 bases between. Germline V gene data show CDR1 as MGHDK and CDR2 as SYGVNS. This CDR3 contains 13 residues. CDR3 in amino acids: CASRLGEGYGYTF. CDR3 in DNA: TGTGCCAGCAGGCTAGGAGAGGGCTATGGCTACACCTTC.

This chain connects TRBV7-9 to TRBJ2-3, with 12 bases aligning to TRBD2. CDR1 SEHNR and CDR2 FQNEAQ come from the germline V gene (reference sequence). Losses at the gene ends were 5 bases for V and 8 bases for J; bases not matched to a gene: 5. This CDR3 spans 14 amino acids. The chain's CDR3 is CASSPSGRAGTQYF. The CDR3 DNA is TGTGCCAGCAGCCCTAGCGGGAGGGCCGGTACGCAGTATTTT. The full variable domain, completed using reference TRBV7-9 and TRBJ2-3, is DTGVSQNPRHKITKRGQNVTFRCDPISEHNRLYWYRQTLGQGPEFLTYFQNEAQLEKSRLLSDRFSAERPKGSFSTLEIQRTEQGDSAMYLCASSPSGRAGTQYFGPGTRLTVL.

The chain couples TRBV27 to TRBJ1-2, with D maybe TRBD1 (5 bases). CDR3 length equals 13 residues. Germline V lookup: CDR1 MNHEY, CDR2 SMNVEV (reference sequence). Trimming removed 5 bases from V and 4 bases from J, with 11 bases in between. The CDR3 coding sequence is TGTGCCAGCAGTACGACAGCCCTCTATGGCTACACCTTC. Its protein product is CASSTTALYGYTF.

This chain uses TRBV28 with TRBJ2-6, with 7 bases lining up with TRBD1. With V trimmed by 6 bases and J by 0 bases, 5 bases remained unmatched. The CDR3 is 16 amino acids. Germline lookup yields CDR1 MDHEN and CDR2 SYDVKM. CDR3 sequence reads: CASRWTGSSGANVLTF. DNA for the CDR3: TGTGCCAGCAGATGGACAGGTTCCTCTGGGGCCAACGTCCTGACTTTC.

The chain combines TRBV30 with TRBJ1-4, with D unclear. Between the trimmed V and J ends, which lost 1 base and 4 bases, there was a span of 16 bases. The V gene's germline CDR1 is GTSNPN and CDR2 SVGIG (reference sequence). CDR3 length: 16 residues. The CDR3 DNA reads TGTGCCTGGAGTGCTGGGGTAAGGCGAATTAATGAAAAACTGTTTTTT. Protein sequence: CAWSAGVRRINEKLFF. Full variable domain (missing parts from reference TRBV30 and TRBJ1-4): SQTIHQWPATLVQPVGSPLSLECTVEGTSNPNLYWYRQAAGRGLQLLFYSVGIGQISSEVPQNLSASRPQDRQFILSSKKLLLSDSGFYLCAWSAGVRRINEKLFFGSGTQLSVL.

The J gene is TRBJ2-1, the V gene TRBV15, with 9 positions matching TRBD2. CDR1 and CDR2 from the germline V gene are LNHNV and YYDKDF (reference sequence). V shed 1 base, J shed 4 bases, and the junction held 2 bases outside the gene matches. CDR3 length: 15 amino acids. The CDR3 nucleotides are TGTGCCACCAGCAGAGTAGCGGGAGATTACAATGAGCAGTTCTTC. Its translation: CATSRVAGDYNEQFF.

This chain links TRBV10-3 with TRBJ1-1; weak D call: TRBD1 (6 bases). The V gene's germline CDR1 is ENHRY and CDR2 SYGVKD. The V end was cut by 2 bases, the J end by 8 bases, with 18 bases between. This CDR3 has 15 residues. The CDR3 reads CAISEGKGGPWEAFF. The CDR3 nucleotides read TGTGCCATCAGTGAGGGTAAAGGGGGGCCATGGGAAGCTTTCTTT.

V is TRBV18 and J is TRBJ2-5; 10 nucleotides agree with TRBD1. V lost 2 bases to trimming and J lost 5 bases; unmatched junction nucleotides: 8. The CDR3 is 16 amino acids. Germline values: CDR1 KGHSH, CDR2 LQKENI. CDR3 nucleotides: TGTGCCAGCTCACCAGCGGGACAGGGGTTCTCGGAGACCCAGTACTTC. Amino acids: CASSPAGQGFSETQYF.

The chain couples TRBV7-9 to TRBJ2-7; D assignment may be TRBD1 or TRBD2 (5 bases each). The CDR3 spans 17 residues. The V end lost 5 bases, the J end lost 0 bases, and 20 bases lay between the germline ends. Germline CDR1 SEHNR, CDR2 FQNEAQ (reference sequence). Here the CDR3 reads CASSPIIRDRGSYEQYF. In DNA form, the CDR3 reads TGTGCCAGCAGCCCAATAATTAGGGACCGCGGCTCCTACGAGCAGTACTTC. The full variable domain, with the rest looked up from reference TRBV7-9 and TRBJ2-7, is DTGVSQNPRHKITKRGQNVTFRCDPISEHNRLYWYRQTLGQGPEFLTYFQNEAQLEKSRLLSDRFSAERPKGSFSTLEIQRTEQGDSAMYLCASSPIIRDRGSYEQYFGPGTRLTVT.

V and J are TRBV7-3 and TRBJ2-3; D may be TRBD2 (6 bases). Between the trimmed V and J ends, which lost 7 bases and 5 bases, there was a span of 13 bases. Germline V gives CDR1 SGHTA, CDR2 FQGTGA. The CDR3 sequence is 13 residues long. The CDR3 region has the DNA TGTGCCAGCAAAAACGGGAGCGGAGATACGCAGTATTTT. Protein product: CASKNGSGDTQYF.

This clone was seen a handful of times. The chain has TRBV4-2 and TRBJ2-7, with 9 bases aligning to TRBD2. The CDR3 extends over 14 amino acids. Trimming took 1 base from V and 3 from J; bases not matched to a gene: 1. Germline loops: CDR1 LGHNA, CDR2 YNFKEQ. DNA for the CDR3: TGTGCCAGCAGCCAAGGCGGGGGGGTCTACGAGCAGTACTTC. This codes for CASSQGGGVYEQYF.

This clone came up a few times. The CDR3, as DNA: TGTGCCAGCTCACTCCAGGGTGCCAATAGCAATCAGCCCCAGCATTTT. This codes for CASSLQGANSNQPQHF. The V and J genes are TRBV18 and TRBJ1-5; the D gene is possibly TRBD1 (5 bases). CDR1 is KGHSH and CDR2 is LQKENI in the germline V gene. The CDR3 covers 16 residues. The V gene lost 4 bases and the J gene lost 0 bases, with 13 bases spanning the gap. The whole variable domain, filled in from reference TRBV18 and TRBJ1-5, reads NAGVMQNPRHLVRRRGQEARLRCSPMKGHSHVYWYRQLPEEGLKFMVYLQKENIIDESGMPKERFSAEFPKEGPSILRIQQVVRGDSAAYFCASSLQGANSNQPQHFGDGTRLSIL.